This entry describes one TCR beta chain. Its antigen is as yet unknown. Looked up from germline, CDR1 is LGHDT and CDR2 is YNNKEL (reference sequence). This CDR3 has 16 residues. Trimming took 0 bases from V and 2 from J, leaving 13 bases between them. Researchers report isolating at least 6.5 million PBMCs per sample. Primed by a sample-barcoded 5' primer and a J-beta primer mix, a second PCR proceeded for roughly 6 to 12 cycles. TCRdb independently ran MiXCR on the 5' RACE reads; one entry per CDR3 protein. The table lists roughly 800,000 distinct CDR3 sequences, 36% of them singletons. The sample originates from a study of blood T cells in healthy people across ages. General study points: The study found more naive CD4+ cells and higher diversity in long-lived than aged donors.

This rearrangement joins TRBV3-1 to TRBJ2-5, with D perhaps matching TRBD1 or TRBD2 (6 bases each). The sample comprised blood. This TCR came from a man in his late teens or twenties in good health. As DNA, the CDR3 is TGTGCCAGCAGCCAAGAAGGGGGGACTGTGCAAGAGACCCAGTACTTC. It yields the protein CASSQEGGTVQETQYF.